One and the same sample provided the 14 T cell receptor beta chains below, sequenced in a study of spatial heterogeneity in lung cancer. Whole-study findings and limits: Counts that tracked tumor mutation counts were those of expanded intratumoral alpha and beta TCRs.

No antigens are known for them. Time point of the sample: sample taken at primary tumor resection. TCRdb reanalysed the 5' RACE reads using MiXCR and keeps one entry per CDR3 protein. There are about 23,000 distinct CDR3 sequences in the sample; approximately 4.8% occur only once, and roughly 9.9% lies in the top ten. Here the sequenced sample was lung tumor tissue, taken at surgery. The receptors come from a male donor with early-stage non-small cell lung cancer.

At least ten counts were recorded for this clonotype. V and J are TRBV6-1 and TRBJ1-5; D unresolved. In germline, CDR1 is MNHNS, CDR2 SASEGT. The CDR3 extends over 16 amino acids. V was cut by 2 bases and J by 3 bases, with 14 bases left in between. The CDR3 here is CASSEHVGGNNQPQHF. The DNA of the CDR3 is TGTGCCAGCAGTGAACACGTCGGCGGAAACAATCAGCCCCAGCATTTT.

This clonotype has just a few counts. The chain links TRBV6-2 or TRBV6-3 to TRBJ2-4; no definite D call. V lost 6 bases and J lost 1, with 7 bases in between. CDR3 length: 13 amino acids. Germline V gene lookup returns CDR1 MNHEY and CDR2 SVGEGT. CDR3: CASRAGAKNIQYF. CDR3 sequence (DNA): TGTGCCAGCAGAGCCGGGGCCAAAAACATTCAGTACTTC.

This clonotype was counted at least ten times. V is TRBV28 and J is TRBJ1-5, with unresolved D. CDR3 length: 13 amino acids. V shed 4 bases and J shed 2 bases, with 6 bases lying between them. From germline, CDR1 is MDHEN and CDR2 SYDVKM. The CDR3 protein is CASSSSGNQPQHF. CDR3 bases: TGTGCCAGCAGTTCCTCGGGCAATCAGCCCCAGCATTTT.

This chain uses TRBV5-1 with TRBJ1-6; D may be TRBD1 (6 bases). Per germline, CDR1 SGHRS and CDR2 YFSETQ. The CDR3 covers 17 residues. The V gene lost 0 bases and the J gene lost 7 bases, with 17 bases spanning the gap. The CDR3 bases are TGCGCCAGCAGCTTGGCTGGACAGCGAGCCATCAATTCACCCCTCCACTTT. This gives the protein CASSLAGQRAINSPLHF.

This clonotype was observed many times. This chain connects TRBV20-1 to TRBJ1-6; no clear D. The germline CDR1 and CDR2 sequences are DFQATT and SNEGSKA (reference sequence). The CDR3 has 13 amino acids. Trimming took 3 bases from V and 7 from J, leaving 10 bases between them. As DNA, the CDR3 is TGCAGTGCTAGGGCGGTCGTAAATTCACCCCTCCACTTT. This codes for CSARAVVNSPLHF.

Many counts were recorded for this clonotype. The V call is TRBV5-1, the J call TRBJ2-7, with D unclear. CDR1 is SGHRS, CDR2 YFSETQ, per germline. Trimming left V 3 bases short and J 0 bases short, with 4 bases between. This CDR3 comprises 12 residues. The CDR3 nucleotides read TGCGCCAGCAGCTCTAGCTCCTACGAGCAGTACTTC. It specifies CASSSSSYEQYF.

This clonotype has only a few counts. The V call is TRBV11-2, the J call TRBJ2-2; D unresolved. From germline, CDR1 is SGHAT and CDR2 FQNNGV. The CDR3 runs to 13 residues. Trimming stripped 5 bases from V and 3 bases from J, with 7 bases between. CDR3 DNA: TGTGCCAGCAGCCTACCCGACACCGGGGAGCTGTTTTTT. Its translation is CASSLPDTGELFF.

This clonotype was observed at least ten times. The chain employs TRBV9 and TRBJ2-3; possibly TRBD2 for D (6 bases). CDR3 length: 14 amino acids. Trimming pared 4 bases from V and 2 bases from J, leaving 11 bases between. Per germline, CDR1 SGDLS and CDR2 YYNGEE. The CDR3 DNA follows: TGTGCCAGCAGCCTCGGACTATTCACAGATACGCAGTATTTT. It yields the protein CASSLGLFTDTQYF. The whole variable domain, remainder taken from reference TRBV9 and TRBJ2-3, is DSGVTQTPKHLITATGQRVTLRCSPRSGDLSVYWYQQSLDQGLQFLIQYYNGEERAKGNILERFSAQQFPDLHSELNLSSLELGDSALYFCASSLGLFTDTQYFGPGTRLTVL.

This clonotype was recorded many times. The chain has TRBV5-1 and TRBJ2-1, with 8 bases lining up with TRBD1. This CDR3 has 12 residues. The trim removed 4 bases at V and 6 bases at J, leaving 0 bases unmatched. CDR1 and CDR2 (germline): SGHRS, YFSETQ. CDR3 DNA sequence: TGCGCCAGCAGCGGACAGGGCAATGAGCAGTTCTTC. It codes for CASSGQGNEQFF.

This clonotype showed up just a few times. As DNA, the CDR3 is TGTGCCAGCAGCTCGCCCAGGGGATTAGAGGGGTTAGCATACGAGCAGTACTTC. As protein: CASSSPRGLEGLAYEQYF. The rearrangement links TRBV7-8 to TRBJ2-7; maybe TRBD1 (6 bases). V was cut by 4 bases and J by 4 bases, with 26 bases left in between. The CDR3 is 18 residues long. The V gene's germline CDR1 is SGHVS and CDR2 FQNEAQ.

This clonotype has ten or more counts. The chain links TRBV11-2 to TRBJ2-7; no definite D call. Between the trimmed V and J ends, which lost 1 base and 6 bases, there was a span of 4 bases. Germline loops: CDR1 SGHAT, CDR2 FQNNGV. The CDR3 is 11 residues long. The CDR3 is CASSLVREQYF. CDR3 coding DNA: TGTGCCAGCAGCTTAGTCCGCGAGCAGTACTTC.

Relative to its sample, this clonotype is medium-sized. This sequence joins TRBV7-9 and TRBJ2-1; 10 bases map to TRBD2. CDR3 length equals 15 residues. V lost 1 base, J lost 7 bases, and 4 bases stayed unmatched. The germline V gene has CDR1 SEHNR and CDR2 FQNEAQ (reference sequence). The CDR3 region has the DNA TGTGCCAGCAGCTTAGTCCTAGCGGGGGCGAATGAGCAGTTCTTC. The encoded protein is CASSLVLAGANEQFF.

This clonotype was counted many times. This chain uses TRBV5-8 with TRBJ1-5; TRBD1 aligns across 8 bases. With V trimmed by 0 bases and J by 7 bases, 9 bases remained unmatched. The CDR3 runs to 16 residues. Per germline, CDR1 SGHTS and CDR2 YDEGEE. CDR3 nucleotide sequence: TGTGCCAGCAGCTTGGGGGGACAGGCCAAGGGGCAGCCCCAGCATTTT. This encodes CASSLGGQAKGQPQHF.

For the CDR3, the DNA is TGCAGTGCTAGTGGGCTAGCGGGATCCTACGAGCAGTACTTC. Amino acids: CSASGLAGSYEQYF. The chain employs TRBV20-1 and TRBJ2-7; 9 bases line up with TRBD2. Germline V gene data show CDR1 as DFQATT and CDR2 as SNEGSKA (reference sequence). The CDR3 runs 14 residues. The V gene end was trimmed by 3 bases and the J gene end by 1 base; junction bases not matched to a gene: 4.